A selection of T cell receptor beta chains follows, all from one sample in a study of response to subunit inactivated influenza vaccine. MiXCR was run by TCRdb on the RT-PCR reads, yielding one entry per CDR3 protein. Seen here are hundreds of thousands of distinct CDR3 sequences, 14% observed once, and the top ten hold 7.6%. Sequences were derived from PBMCs from blood, sampled approximately 15 days before vaccination. Every receptor here comes from a man over 45 who received an inactivated influenza vaccine. Both conserved end residues are part of each CDR3. The D gene is left open where the match is weak. Clone size, where shown, is once, few, many, or a class for clones that have expanded.

V	J	size	D	length	CDR3	DNA
TRBV28	TRBJ2-7	.	.	16	CASSPPWIKASYEQYF	TGTGCCAGCAGCCCACCCTGGATAAAGGCCTCCTACGAGCAGTACTTC
TRBV20-1	TRBJ1-2	few	TRBD1	14	CSASGARDSYGYTF	TGCAGTGCCAGTGGGGCCCGGGACAGCTATGGCTACACCTTC
TRBV12-3/TRBV12-4	TRBJ1-4	many	.	13	CASSPRGGAKLFF	TGTGCCAGCAGTCCCAGAGGGGGGGCCAAACTGTTTTTT
TRBV4-2	TRBJ2-6	few	.	16	CASSQDLRAGANVLTF	TGTGCCAGCAGCCAAGATTTACGCGCTGGGGCCAACGTCCTGACTTTC
TRBV29-1	TRBJ2-5	many	TRBD2	13	CSVSWASGETQYF	TGCAGCGTTAGTTGGGCTAGCGGGGAGACCCAGTACTTC
TRBV20-1	TRBJ1-4	few	TRBD1	15	CSARELQGNREKLFF	TGCAGTGCTAGAGAATTACAGGGGAATCGCGAAAAACTGTTTTTT
TRBV12-3/TRBV12-4	TRBJ2-7	few	.	15	CASSLAGGNSYEQYF	TGTGCCAGCAGTTTAGCAGGCGGTAATTCCTACGAGCAGTACTTC
TRBV20-1	TRBJ2-5	few	TRBD1	13	CSAGDRSQETQYF	TGCAGTGCTGGGGACAGGTCACAAGAGACCCAGTACTTC
TRBV11-2	TRBJ2-3	many	.	13	CASSLVVADQQYF	TGTGCCAGCAGCTTAGTAGTAGCGGATCAGCAGTATTTT
TRBV27	TRBJ1-6	few	.	17	CASSPRSFSSYNSPLHF	TGTGCCAGCAGTCCCCGGTCCTTTAGCTCCTATAATTCACCCCTCCACTTT
TRBV20-1	TRBJ2-1	.	.	14	CSARVRTSANEQFF	TGCAGTGCTAGAGTGCGGACGTCCGCCAATGAGCAGTTCTTC
TRBV12-3/TRBV12-4	TRBJ2-3	few	TRBD2	17	CASTGAGGQVNTYTQYF	TGTGCCAGCACGGGAGCGGGGGGGCAGGTTAACACATATACGCAGTATTTT
TRBV5-1	TRBJ1-5	few	TRBD1	20	CASSFYPSGGAWGSNQPQHF	TGCGCCAGCAGCTTCTACCCTTCAGGGGGCGCGTGGGGTAGCAATCAGCCCCAGCATTTT
TRBV6-5	TRBJ1-1	.	.	12	CASRNPGTEAFF	TGTGCCAGCAGAAACCCGGGGACTGAAGCTTTCTTT
TRBV11-1	TRBJ2-1	.	TRBD2	18	CASSVRGGNLRSYNEQFF	TGTGCCAGCAGCGTCCGGGGGGGGAACCTCCGCTCCTACAATGAGCAGTTCTTC
TRBV6-2/TRBV6-3	TRBJ2-7	.	.	11	CASTGGREQYF	TGTGCCAGCACAGGGGGGAGAGAGCAGTACTTC
TRBV3-1	TRBJ2-3	few	.	11	CASSSTNTQYF	TGTGCCAGCAGTTCTACAAATACGCAGTATTTT
TRBV7-9	TRBJ1-4	.	TRBD1	15	CASSLRTGQGEKLFF	TGTGCCAGCAGCTTAAGGACAGGACAGGGTGAAAAACTGTTTTTT
TRBV5-5	TRBJ2-3	few	.	15	CASSLVPSSTDTQYF	TGTGCCAGCAGCTTGGTACCTTCTAGCACAGATACGCAGTATTTT
TRBV5-1	TRBJ2-7	.	TRBD1	11	CFRQGACEQYF	TGCTTCCGCCAGGGGGCATGCGAGCAGTACTTC
TRBV2	TRBJ2-5	.	TRBD2	18	CASTQGGTSGRAWETQYF	TGTGCCAGCACTCAGGGCGGGACTAGCGGGAGGGCCTGGGAGACCCAGTACTTC
TRBV10-2	TRBJ2-7	.	.	14	CASSDLGPIYEQYF	TGCGCCAGCAGTGATCTAGGACCCATCTACGAGCAGTACTTC
TRBV4-1	TRBJ2-1	many	.	15	CASSHRAGAGDEQFF	TGCGCCAGCAGCCACCGGGCGGGGGCAGGGGATGAGCAGTTCTTC
TRBV5-1	TRBJ2-3	.	TRBD2	16	CASSKGTSGGADTQYF	TGCGCCAGCAGCAAAGGGACTAGCGGAGGGGCAGATACGCAGTATTTT
TRBV9	TRBJ2-1	few	TRBD1	15	CASSAQGVGFNEQFF	TGTGCCAGCAGCGCCCAGGGGGTCGGTTTCAATGAGCAGTTCTTC
TRBV29-1	TRBJ2-7	.	TRBD1	15	CSVEIRGQALYEQYF	TGCAGCGTTGAAATTCGGGGACAGGCCCTTTACGAGCAGTACTTC